Below are 28 T cell receptor beta chains sequenced from a single sample in a study of cytomegalovirus exposure and HLA in healthy donors. In the PCR, 60 Vbeta and 13 Jbeta primers were used. The repertoire was sequenced with immunoSEQ multiplex PCR; TCRdb's copy has only in-frame clones and lacks some. The repertoire holds around 210,000 clones, with approximately 78% as singletons. Sequenced: PBMCs. The source is a boy younger than 18 in good health and CMV-seronegative.

The chain carries TRBV14 and TRBJ2-5; 10 nucleotides align to TRBD1. Germline V gene data show CDR1 as SGHDN and CDR2 as FVKESK. V lost 3 bases and J lost 6; bases outside the gene matches: 7. This CDR3 comprises 15 residues. The CDR3 coding sequence is TGTGCCAGCAGCCATCTAACGGGACAGGGGCAGACCCAGTACTTC. This sequence encodes CASSHLTGQGQTQYF. Full variable domain (missing parts from reference TRBV14 and TRBJ2-5): EAGVTQFPSHSVIEKGQTVTLRCDPISGHDNLYWYRRVMGKEIKFLLHFVKESKQDESGMPNNRFLAERTGGTYSTLKVQPAELEDSGVYFCASSHLTGQGQTQYFGPGTRLLVL.

V and J are TRBV2 and TRBJ1-1; tentative D call: TRBD1 (5 bases). Trimming removed 1 base at V and 6 bases at J, with 15 bases between. Germline V CDR1 and CDR2: SNHLY, FYNNEI. This CDR3 has 15 amino acids. The CDR3 region is CASSEVGSGQAEAFF. DNA for the CDR3: TGTGCCAGCAGTGAAGTCGGGTCAGGGCAGGCTGAAGCTTTCTTT.

The chain employs TRBV7-9 and TRBJ1-1, with a tentative D call TRBD1 (5 bases). CDR1 and CDR2 (germline): SEHNR, FQNEAQ (reference sequence). This CDR3 has 13 amino acids. The ends were cut back, 2 bases at V and 3 bases at J, with 7 bases in the middle. CDR3 protein: CASSLLGDTEAFF. The DNA of the CDR3 is TGTGCCAGCAGCTTATTAGGGGACACTGAAGCTTTCTTT.

In its sample, this clone was seen once. The gene calls are TRBV10-1 and TRBJ2-1, with TRBD2 identical over 10 bases. The germline gives CDR1 WNHNN, CDR2 SYGVQD (reference sequence). The CDR3 totals 14 residues. V was pared by 8 bases and J by 4 bases, with 5 bases of the junction left unmatched. CDR3 nucleotide sequence: TGCGCCAGCTCTAGGACTAGCGGTTACAATGAGCAGTTCTTC. Protein product: CASSRTSGYNEQFF.

The chain recombines TRBV11-1 with TRBJ1-1; 7 bases match TRBD1. CDR3 length equals 14 residues. V was clipped by 5 bases and J by 0 bases; unmatched bases: 3. Germline V gene data show CDR1 as SGHAT and CDR2 as FQDESV (reference sequence). This chain's CDR3 is CASSEGAVNTEAFF. In nucleotides, the CDR3 is TGTGCCAGCAGCGAGGGGGCGGTGAACACTGAAGCTTTCTTT.

V is TRBV7-8 and J is TRBJ1-4; a weak D match, TRBD1 (6 bases). The CDR3 has 15 residues. Germline V lookup: CDR1 SGHVS, CDR2 FQNEAQ. V dropped 3 bases and J dropped 12 bases, with 20 bases sitting between them. CDR3 coding DNA: TGTGCCAGCAGCTTGTCAACAGGGCCTATATTGGAACTGTTTTTT. As protein: CASSLSTGPILELFF.

V is TRBV7-2 and J is TRBJ1-1; TRBD1 is a possible D gene (5 bases). Trimming took 5 bases from V and 3 from J, leaving 19 bases between them. Per germline, CDR1 SGHTA and CDR2 FQGNSA. CDR3 length: 16 amino acids. The CDR3 protein is CASSHPYTGWDTEAFF. Written as DNA, the CDR3 is TGTGCCAGCAGCCATCCGTACACAGGATGGGACACTGAAGCTTTCTTT.

The chain uses TRBV2 and TRBJ2-1; maybe TRBD2 (5 bases). This CDR3 spans 14 amino acids. The ends were cut back, 8 bases at V and 0 bases at J, with 11 bases in the middle. Germline assignment: CDR1 SNHLY and CDR2 FYNNEI. The DNA for the CDR3 is TGTGCCAGCGGGTCAGGAGGCTCCTACAATGAGCAGTTCTTC. Its protein is CASGSGGSYNEQFF. The whole variable domain, remainder taken from reference TRBV2 and TRBJ2-1, is EPEVTQTPSHQVTQMGQEVILRCVPISNHLYFYWYRQILGQKVEFLVSFYNNEISEKSEIFDDQFSVERPDGSNFTLKIRSTKLEDSAMYFCASGSGGSYNEQFFGPGTRLTVL.

This chain connects TRBV2 to TRBJ2-7; D uncertain. Trimming took off 3 bases at V and 2 bases at J, with 8 bases between the two ends. CDR3 size: 13 residues. Per the germline V gene, CDR1 is SNHLY and CDR2 is FYNNEI. For the CDR3, the DNA is TGTGCCAGCAGTGATTACAGACCCTACGAGCAGTACTTC. Translating gives CASSDYRPYEQYF.

Only a few counts were recorded for this clone. The chain is built from TRBV11-2 and TRBJ2-1; 8 bases fit TRBD2. Germline V CDR1 and CDR2: SGHAT, FQNNGV. This CDR3 spans 14 amino acids. The V segment lost 2 bases and the J segment 8 bases; nucleotides outside the gene matches: 5. The chain's CDR3 is CASSLLAGGYEQFF. Here the CDR3 DNA reads TGTGCCAGCAGCTTATTGGCGGGAGGTTATGAGCAGTTCTTC.

In this sample, this clone turned up once. The V and J genes are TRBV12-5 and TRBJ2-1; D may be TRBD1 (6 bases). The germline V gene encodes CDR1 LGHNT and CDR2 FRNRAP. Trimming removed 3 bases at V and 5 bases at J, with 11 bases between. The CDR3 runs to 14 residues. The CDR3 DNA reads TGTGCTAGTGGTTTACGGGACAAGCACAATGAGCAGTTCTTC. Its protein is CASGLRDKHNEQFF. Filled out from reference TRBV12-5 and TRBJ2-1, the complete variable domain reads DARVTQTPRHKVTEMGQEVTMRCQPILGHNTVFWYRQTMMQGLELLAYFRNRAPLDDSGMPKDRFSAEMPDATLATLKIQPSEPRDSAVYFCASGLRDKHNEQFFGPGTRLTVL.

This clone has just one count. Distinct nucleotide sequences in the sample also encode this CDR3. The J gene is TRBJ2-7, the V gene TRBV29-1, with 8 nucleotides matching TRBD1. Germline V gene data show CDR1 as SQVTM and CDR2 as ANQGSEA. The CDR3 is 11 residues long. V shed 4 bases, J shed 5 bases, and the junction held 1 base outside the gene matches. The CDR3 coding sequence is TGCAGCGTTGCGACAGGGGACGAGCAGTACTTC. Encoded protein: CSVATGDEQYF.

V gene TRBV6-1 combines with J gene TRBJ1-2; 7 bases align to TRBD1. V shed 1 base and J 5 bases; nucleotides not matched to a gene: 16. Germline CDR1 is MNHNS and CDR2 is SASEGT. CDR3 size: 18 residues. The CDR3 nucleotides read TGTGCCAGCAGTGAAGAATTGTACAGGGGTCTCGCGGGGTATGGCTACACCTTC. Encoded protein: CASSEELYRGLAGYGYTF.

The chain employs TRBV2 and TRBJ1-1, with 7 bases aligning to TRBD1. The CDR3 runs 11 residues. V dropped 7 bases and J dropped 11; count of bases not matched to a gene: 7. Germline V gene sequence: CDR1 SNHLY, CDR2 FYNNEI. Here the CDR3 DNA reads TGTGCCAGCAAACTGACAGGGCTGGCTTTCTTT. This translates into CASKLTGLAFF. Complete variable domain (other parts from reference TRBV2 and TRBJ1-1): EPEVTQTPSHQVTQMGQEVILRCVPISNHLYFYWYRQILGQKVEFLVSFYNNEISEKSEIFDDQFSVERPDGSNFTLKIRSTKLEDSAMYFCASKLTGLAFFGQGTRLTVV.

This clone was counted between two and nine times. This chain connects TRBV30 to TRBJ2-1; possibly TRBD2 for D (6 bases). Germline CDR1 is GTSNPN and CDR2 is SVGIG (reference sequence). CDR3 length: 14 amino acids. CDR3 loop: CALGGRSSYNEQFF. CDR3 sequence (DNA): TGTGCGCTGGGGGGACGGAGCTCCTACAATGAGCAGTTCTTC.

This chain connects TRBV4-1 to TRBJ2-7; D gene uncertain. Trimming shortened V by 1 base and J by 6 bases, and 10 bases separated the two germline ends. CDR3 length: 13 residues. CDR1 and CDR2 (germline): MGHRA, YSYEKL. This CDR3 reads CASSQVGIPEQYF. The CDR3 bases are TGCGCCAGCAGCCAAGTCGGTATCCCCGAGCAGTACTTC.

The chain joins TRBV5-6 to TRBJ2-3; 8 nucleotides align to TRBD1. Germline assignment: CDR1 SGHDT and CDR2 YYEEEE. The ends lost 2 bases at V and 6 bases at J; junction bases unmatched: 17. This CDR3 has 18 residues. The CDR3: CASSLGAGGATSRDTQYF. CDR3 bases: TGTGCCAGCAGCTTAGGGGCAGGGGGCGCAACCTCGAGGGATACGCAGTATTTT.

The DNA of the CDR3 is TGTGCCAGCAGTTTACCTGGAGTAGCGGGCATCCCTCGGCCAGATACGCAGTATTTT. Its protein is CASSLPGVAGIPRPDTQYF. The chain is built from TRBV27 and TRBJ2-3, with 7 bases lining up with TRBD2. This CDR3 contains 19 residues. In germline, CDR1 is MNHEY, CDR2 SMNVEV (reference sequence). V gave up 2 bases and J gave up 4 bases; unmatched junction bases: 18.

The V and J genes are TRBV6-6 and TRBJ2-3; 9 nucleotides match TRBD1. The CDR3 is 16 amino acids. After removal of 2 bases from V and 1 base from J, the junction contained 4 bases not matched to a gene. The germline gives CDR1 MNHNY, CDR2 SVGAGI (reference sequence). The CDR3 DNA is TGTGCCAGCAGTTACGGTTGGACAGGGGGCACAGATACGCAGTATTTT. The encoded protein is CASSYGWTGGTDTQYF.

The gene calls are TRBV9 and TRBJ2-6; 8 nucleotides align to TRBD2. Germline-derived CDR1 and CDR2 are SGDLS and YYNGEE. The CDR3 runs 18 residues. V shed 0 bases, J shed 3 bases, and the junction held 8 bases outside the gene matches. Here the CDR3 DNA reads TGTGCCAGCAGCGTAGGACCAGCGGGAGCGGTTGGGGCCAACGTCCTGACTTTC. Protein sequence: CASSVGPAGAVGANVLTF.

On this clone itself: Mismatch with germline at one junction end may stem from a read error. The rearrangement links TRBV7-9 to TRBJ2-3; tentative D call: TRBD2 (6 bases). This CDR3 region has 11 residues. Germline CDR1 reads SEHNR; CDR2 reads FQNEAQ (reference sequence). The CDR3 DNA reads TGTGCCAGCAGCTTAGGGACTAAGACAAAATTT. Translating gives CASSLGTKTKF.

The chain combines TRBV7-3 with TRBJ2-1; TRBD2 agrees at 13 bases. CDR1 is SGHTA, CDR2 FQGTGA, per germline. V trimming: 4 bases; J trimming: 14 bases; junction bases outside the gene matches: 8. This CDR3 is built from 14 residues. CDR3 sequence (DNA): TGTGCCAGCAGCTCCCGGACTAGCGGGGGAGGTGAGTTCTTC. It translates to CASSSRTSGGGEFF.

This chain joins TRBV7-2 and TRBJ2-2, with 13 positions matching TRBD2. Unmatched junction bases numbered 4, after V lost 5 bases and J lost 7 bases. CDR3 length equals 15 residues. The germline V gene encodes CDR1 SGHTA and CDR2 FQGNSA. The CDR3: CASSPTSGRIGELFF. CDR3 in DNA: TGTGCCAGCAGCCCGACTAGCGGGAGGATCGGGGAGCTGTTTTTT.

The J gene is TRBJ1-3, the V gene TRBV29-1, with D perhaps matching TRBD1 (6 bases). CDR1 and CDR2 (germline): SQVTM, ANQGSEA. This CDR3 spans 14 amino acids. V dropped 6 bases and J dropped 4 bases, with 16 bases sitting between them. CDR3 sequence: CSVGVTGTGNTIYF. The DNA of the CDR3 is TGCAGCGTCGGAGTAACGGGGACAGGAAACACCATATATTTT.

The DNA for the CDR3 is TGCGCCAGCAGCCAAGTACCAGCGGGACGGGGAGATACGCAGTATTTT. This gives the protein CASSQVPAGRGDTQYF. The V gene is TRBV4-1, the J gene TRBJ2-3; TRBD2 matches at 7 bases. This CDR3 is built from 16 residues. In germline, CDR1 is MGHRA, CDR2 YSYEKL. V gave up 1 base and J gave up 5 bases; unmatched junction bases: 9.

The V call is TRBV18, the J call TRBJ1-2, with 8 bases matching TRBD1. From germline, CDR1 is KGHSH and CDR2 LQKENI. This CDR3 contains 15 residues. V lost 3 bases and J lost 3; bases outside the gene matches: 6. The CDR3 DNA follows: TGTGCCAGCTCACCCGGGCCAGGGGGCGACTATGGCTACACCTTC. This gives the protein CASSPGPGGDYGYTF. Variable domain in full (rest from reference TRBV18 and TRBJ1-2): NAGVMQNPRHLVRRRGQEARLRCSPMKGHSHVYWYRQLPEEGLKFMVYLQKENIIDESGMPKERFSAEFPKEGPSILRIQQVVRGDSAAYFCASSPGPGGDYGYTFGSGTRLTVV.

This clone has just a few counts. The chain has TRBV15 and TRBJ2-5, with 7 bases lining up with TRBD1. With 3 bases clipped from V and 1 base from J, the junction kept 8 bases outside the gene matches. The CDR3 is made up of 16 amino acids. The germline CDR1 and CDR2 sequences are LNHNV and YYDKDF (reference sequence). The CDR3 DNA is TGTGCCACCAGCAGTCGGACAGGACCATCCCAAGAGACCCAGTACTTC. Encoded protein: CATSSRTGPSQETQYF.

The rearrangement uses TRBV19 and TRBJ2-5, with D perhaps matching TRBD2 (7 bases). Germline CDR1 is LNHDA and CDR2 is SQIVND (reference sequence). The CDR3 consists of 14 residues. V was trimmed by 7 bases and J by 9 bases, leaving 21 bases between them. The CDR3 loop is CASTMGGASGSQYF. CDR3 sequence (DNA): TGTGCCAGTACCATGGGGGGGGCGAGTGGGTCCCAGTACTTC. Full variable domain (remainder filled in from reference TRBV19 and TRBJ2-5): DGGITQSPKYLFRKEGQNVTLSCEQNLNHDAMYWYRQDPGQGLRLIYYSQIVNDFQKGDIAEGYSVSREKKESFPLTVTSAQKNPTAFYLCASTMGGASGSQYFGPGTRLLVL.